These T cell receptor beta chains were read from a single sample in a study of T cell repertoires in cytomegalovirus infection. Each CDR3 protein is one row after TCRdb ran MiXCR on the reads. The sample shows about 250,000 distinct CDR3 sequences, 15% to 20% of them seen only once. Sample: CD8+ T cells from PBMCs. All receptors come from a human donor in good health (CMV status not recorded). Some clones in this sample may be carry-over from other donors' samples. The CDR3 runs from the conserved cysteine through the conserved F or W. Each record gives: J gene, clone size, CDR3 length, V gene, D gene, CDR3 protein, CDR3 DNA. A D gene is named only where the DNA matches it firmly. Only part of the rows carry a size: once, few, many, or a class if the clone is expanded.

j_call: TRBJ2-1; clone_size: few; cdr3_length: 11; v_call: TRBV29-1; d_call: .; cdr3_aa: CGTRNYNEQFF; cdr3_nt: TGCGGAACGAGGAACTACAATGAGCAGTTCTTC
j_call: TRBJ1-1; clone_size: many; cdr3_length: 18; v_call: TRBV11-2; d_call: .; cdr3_aa: CASSPRLDTWALLVGAFF; cdr3_nt: TGTGCCAGCAGCCCACGTCTTGATACTTGGGCTCTCCTGGTAGGAGCTTTCTTT
j_call: TRBJ2-3; clone_size: few; cdr3_length: 12; v_call: TRBV6-2/TRBV6-3; d_call: .; cdr3_aa: CASTGLWDTQYF; cdr3_nt: TGTGCCAGCACGGGATTGTGGGATACGCAGTATTTT
j_call: TRBJ1-6; clone_size: .; cdr3_length: 16; v_call: TRBV28; d_call: TRBD1; cdr3_aa: CASSATGGSYNSPLHF; cdr3_nt: TGTGCCAGCAGTGCGACAGGGGGCTCCTATAATTCACCCCTCCACTTT
j_call: TRBJ1-1; clone_size: many; cdr3_length: 15; v_call: TRBV7-8; d_call: .; cdr3_aa: CASSPEGWGNTEAFF; cdr3_nt: TGTGCCAGCAGCCCAGAAGGCTGGGGGAACACTGAAGCTTTCTTT
j_call: TRBJ2-7; clone_size: .; cdr3_length: 15; v_call: TRBV20-1; d_call: TRBD1; cdr3_aa: CSARERMDRGGEQYF; cdr3_nt: TGCAGTGCTAGAGAAAGAATGGACAGGGGGGGCGAGCAGTACTTC
j_call: TRBJ2-1; clone_size: few; cdr3_length: 19; v_call: TRBV28; d_call: .; cdr3_aa: CASSLQLFLGVSSYNEQFF; cdr3_nt: TGTGCCAGCAGTTTACAGTTATTTCTCGGGGTCAGCTCCTACAATGAGCAGTTCTTC
j_call: TRBJ2-7; clone_size: few; cdr3_length: 14; v_call: TRBV20-1; d_call: .; cdr3_aa: CSALPWTETREQYF; cdr3_nt: TGCAGTGCTTTACCTTGGACGGAGACGAGGGAGCAGTACTTC
j_call: TRBJ2-3; clone_size: .; cdr3_length: 14; v_call: TRBV2; d_call: TRBD2; cdr3_aa: CASWSAGEGDTQYF; cdr3_nt: TGTGCCAGCTGGTCAGCGGGGGAGGGCGATACGCAGTATTTT
j_call: TRBJ2-2; clone_size: few; cdr3_length: 13; v_call: TRBV9; d_call: .; cdr3_aa: CASGDQNTGELFF; cdr3_nt: TGTGCCAGCGGGGACCAGAACACCGGTGAGCTGTTTTTT
j_call: TRBJ2-4; clone_size: .; cdr3_length: 14; v_call: TRBV28; d_call: TRBD1; cdr3_aa: CASRRDRGQDIQYF; cdr3_nt: TGTGCCAGCAGGAGGGACAGGGGGCAGGACATTCAGTACTTC
j_call: TRBJ2-5; clone_size: many; cdr3_length: 16; v_call: TRBV11-2; d_call: TRBD1; cdr3_aa: CASSLKGQTKKETQYF; cdr3_nt: TGTGCCAGCAGCTTAAAGGGACAGACAAAGAAAGAGACCCAGTACTTC
j_call: TRBJ2-7; clone_size: .; cdr3_length: 15; v_call: TRBV6-5; d_call: .; cdr3_aa: CASSYSMGRRGEQYF; cdr3_nt: TGTGCCAGCAGTTACTCGATGGGTCGAAGAGGCGAGCAGTACTTC
j_call: TRBJ2-7; clone_size: .; cdr3_length: 14; v_call: TRBV7-2; d_call: .; cdr3_aa: CASSQHRARYEQYF; cdr3_nt: TGTGCCAGCAGCCAACACAGGGCTAGGTACGAGCAGTACTTC
j_call: TRBJ2-7; clone_size: few; cdr3_length: 17; v_call: TRBV7-9; d_call: TRBD1; cdr3_aa: CASSLPEPGQGVYEQYF; cdr3_nt: TGTGCCAGCAGCTTACCCGAACCGGGACAGGGGGTATACGAGCAGTACTTC
j_call: TRBJ2-1; clone_size: .; cdr3_length: 12; v_call: TRBV15; d_call: .; cdr3_aa: CATSIIYNEQFF; cdr3_nt: TGTGCCACCAGCATAATCTACAATGAGCAGTTCTTC
j_call: TRBJ2-7; clone_size: few; cdr3_length: 14; v_call: TRBV6-5; d_call: .; cdr3_aa: CASSSVLRDYEQYF; cdr3_nt: TGTGCCAGCAGTTCGGTACTCCGGGACTACGAGCAGTACTTC
j_call: TRBJ2-3; clone_size: many; cdr3_length: 15; v_call: TRBV20-1; d_call: .; cdr3_aa: CSARGKGLPPYTQYF; cdr3_nt: TGCAGTGCTAGGGGCAAAGGACTACCACCTTATACGCAGTATTTT
j_call: TRBJ2-3; clone_size: many; cdr3_length: 16; v_call: TRBV7-2; d_call: .; cdr3_aa: CASSHETRPITDTQYF; cdr3_nt: TGTGCCAGCAGCCACGAGACTAGACCTATCACAGATACGCAGTATTTT
j_call: TRBJ2-7; clone_size: many; cdr3_length: 14; v_call: TRBV12-3/TRBV12-4; d_call: .; cdr3_aa: CASSFGARTYEQYF; cdr3_nt: TGTGCCAGCAGTTTCGGGGCTAGGACCTACGAGCAGTACTTC
j_call: TRBJ2-7; clone_size: many; cdr3_length: 11; v_call: TRBV6-1; d_call: .; cdr3_aa: CASSRLYEQYF; cdr3_nt: TGTGCCAGCAGTCGCCTTTACGAGCAGTACTTC
j_call: TRBJ1-1; clone_size: .; cdr3_length: 15; v_call: TRBV27; d_call: TRBD1; cdr3_aa: CASSPYRGGGTEAFF; cdr3_nt: TGTGCCAGCAGTCCTTACAGGGGGGGGGGCACTGAAGCTTTCTTT
j_call: TRBJ1-1; clone_size: many; cdr3_length: 13; v_call: TRBV4-1; d_call: .; cdr3_aa: CASSQDYADGAFF; cdr3_nt: TGCGCCAGCAGCCAGGACTACGCGGATGGAGCTTTCTTT
j_call: TRBJ2-1; clone_size: many; cdr3_length: 16; v_call: TRBV7-8; d_call: TRBD1; cdr3_aa: CASSPRPGQGANEQFF; cdr3_nt: TGTGCCAGCAGCCCCCGACCGGGACAGGGGGCGAATGAGCAGTTCTTC
j_call: TRBJ1-2; clone_size: few; cdr3_length: 13; v_call: TRBV12-3/TRBV12-4; d_call: .; cdr3_aa: CASSMTASYGYTF; cdr3_nt: TGTGCCAGCAGCATGACCGCTAGCTATGGCTACACCTTC
j_call: TRBJ2-7; clone_size: many; cdr3_length: 14; v_call: TRBV7-2; d_call: .; cdr3_aa: CASSLTQGGYEQYF; cdr3_nt: TGTGCCAGCAGCTTAACACAGGGTGGCTACGAGCAGTACTTC
j_call: TRBJ2-7; clone_size: few; cdr3_length: 22; v_call: TRBV28; d_call: TRBD1; cdr3_aa: CASSLFITVNIGGAGDHNEQYF; cdr3_nt: TGTGCCAGCAGTTTATTCATTACCGTCAATATAGGGGGCGCGGGTGATCATAACGAGCAGTACTTC
j_call: TRBJ1-2; clone_size: .; cdr3_length: 15; v_call: TRBV29-1; d_call: .; cdr3_aa: CSVAGFEGVNYGYTF; cdr3_nt: TGCAGCGTGGCCGGGTTTGAGGGAGTTAACTATGGCTACACCTTC
j_call: TRBJ2-3; clone_size: many; cdr3_length: 15; v_call: TRBV7-2; d_call: TRBD1; cdr3_aa: CASSLSGQRADTQYF; cdr3_nt: TGTGCCAGCAGCTTATCGGGACAGCGCGCAGATACGCAGTATTTT
j_call: TRBJ1-5; clone_size: many; cdr3_length: 16; v_call: TRBV18; d_call: .; cdr3_aa: CASSPQGSYSNQPQHF; cdr3_nt: TGTGCCAGCTCACCACAGGGATCTTATAGCAATCAGCCCCAGCATTTT
j_call: TRBJ2-3; clone_size: .; cdr3_length: 13; v_call: TRBV4-3; d_call: .; cdr3_aa: CASSQAYPDTQYF; cdr3_nt: TGCGCCAGCAGCCAAGCCTACCCCGATACGCAGTATTTT
j_call: TRBJ2-3; clone_size: few; cdr3_length: 17; v_call: TRBV24-1; d_call: TRBD1; cdr3_aa: CATSDRSGTAVTDTQYF; cdr3_nt: TGTGCCACCAGTGATCGTTCCGGGACAGCCGTCACAGATACGCAGTATTTT
j_call: TRBJ1-1; clone_size: .; cdr3_length: 14; v_call: TRBV9; d_call: .; cdr3_aa: CASSVGWGVAEAFF; cdr3_nt: TGTGCCAGCAGCGTAGGCTGGGGAGTCGCTGAAGCTTTCTTT
j_call: TRBJ2-1; clone_size: many; cdr3_length: 15; v_call: TRBV12-3/TRBV12-4; d_call: TRBD2; cdr3_aa: CASSFSGGVVNEQFF; cdr3_nt: TGTGCCAGCAGTTTCAGCGGGGGGGTAGTAAATGAGCAGTTCTTC
j_call: TRBJ2-7; clone_size: many; cdr3_length: 15; v_call: TRBV5-6; d_call: .; cdr3_aa: CASSSAGAIYYEQYF; cdr3_nt: TGTGCCAGCAGCTCGGCCGGGGCGATCTACTACGAGCAGTACTTC
j_call: TRBJ1-1; clone_size: many; cdr3_length: 11; v_call: TRBV12-3/TRBV12-4; d_call: TRBD1; cdr3_aa: CASQGAGEAFF; cdr3_nt: TGTGCCAGCCAGGGGGCCGGGGAAGCTTTCTTT
j_call: TRBJ2-1; clone_size: .; cdr3_length: 14; v_call: TRBV3-1; d_call: .; cdr3_aa: CASSQAGSGNEQFF; cdr3_nt: TGTGCCAGCAGCCAAGCAGGGTCTGGTAATGAGCAGTTCTTC
j_call: TRBJ1-1; clone_size: .; cdr3_length: 17; v_call: TRBV20-1; d_call: .; cdr3_aa: CSARALRDAGRNTEAFF; cdr3_nt: TGCAGTGCTAGGGCCCTCCGGGACGCAGGGAGGAACACTGAAGCTTTCTTT
j_call: TRBJ1-1; clone_size: few; cdr3_length: 12; v_call: TRBV12-3/TRBV12-4; d_call: .; cdr3_aa: CASSLEVTEAFF; cdr3_nt: TGTGCCAGCAGTTTGGAGGTCACTGAAGCTTTCTTT
j_call: TRBJ1-5; clone_size: many; cdr3_length: 16; v_call: TRBV28; d_call: TRBD1; cdr3_aa: CASSMTGAYINQPQHF; cdr3_nt: TGTGCCAGCAGTATGACAGGGGCGTATATCAATCAGCCCCAGCATTTT
j_call: TRBJ2-1; clone_size: .; cdr3_length: 18; v_call: TRBV4-1; d_call: .; cdr3_aa: CASSPYDTAGLSYNEQFF; cdr3_nt: TGCGCCAGCAGCCCGTATGATACCGCGGGACTTTCCTACAATGAGCAGTTCTTC
j_call: TRBJ2-7; clone_size: many; cdr3_length: 14; v_call: TRBV28; d_call: .; cdr3_aa: CASRLGGVRYEQYF; cdr3_nt: TGTGCCAGCAGACTAGGGGGGGTAAGGTACGAGCAGTACTTC
j_call: TRBJ2-1; clone_size: many; cdr3_length: 14; v_call: TRBV2; d_call: .; cdr3_aa: CASSELTDYNEQFF; cdr3_nt: TGTGCCAGCAGTGAACTGACAGACTACAATGAGCAGTTCTTC